Here is one T cell receptor beta chain with its context. The antigen is unknown. This sample was taken from a study of T cells in Graves' hyperthyroidism and ophthalmopathy. As for the study in general: Before treatment of any kind, peripheral blood was taken at initial diagnosis. Study-wide points: Expanded thyroid clonotypes (above 0.001) were mostly also found in blood.

Trimming left V 7 bases short and J 2 bases short, with 9 bases between. This CDR3 region has 13 residues. Germline CDR1 and CDR2: GTSNPN and SVGIG (reference sequence). Amplification of TCR beta CDR3 regions was performed using RNA transcripts as template. During a first-round RT-PCR of the TCR CDR3, the HTBI primer set was used. TCRdb independently ran MiXCR on the multiplex PCR reads; one entry per CDR3 protein. The table has over 250,000 distinct CDR3 sequences, over 15% seen once; the top ten hold approximately 60%. The sequencing input was blood. V gene TRBV30 combines with J gene TRBJ2-6; the D is unclear. The clonotype comes from a woman aged 60 to 75 with Graves' ophthalmopathy. This chain's CDR3 is CAFKVPGANVLTF. The CDR3 bases are TGTGCCTTTAAGGTACCTGGGGCCAACGTCCTGACTTTC.